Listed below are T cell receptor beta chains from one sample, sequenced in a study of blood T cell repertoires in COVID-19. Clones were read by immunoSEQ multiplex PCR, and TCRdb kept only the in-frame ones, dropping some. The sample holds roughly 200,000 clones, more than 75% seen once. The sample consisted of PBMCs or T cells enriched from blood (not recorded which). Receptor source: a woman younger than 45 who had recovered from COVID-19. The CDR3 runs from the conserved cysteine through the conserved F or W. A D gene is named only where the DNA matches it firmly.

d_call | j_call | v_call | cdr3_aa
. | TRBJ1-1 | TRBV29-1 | CSVVISEAFF
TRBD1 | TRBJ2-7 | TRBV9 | CASSGSWDRGTHEQYF
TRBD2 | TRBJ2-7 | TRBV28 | CASIAGKSYEQYF
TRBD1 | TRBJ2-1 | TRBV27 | CASSLGGTGVNEQFF
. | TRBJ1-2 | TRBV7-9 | CASSLGGQGYTF
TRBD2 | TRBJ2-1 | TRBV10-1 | CASSVWAAGVDEQFF
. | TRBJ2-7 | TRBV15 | CATSRDRQEQQYF
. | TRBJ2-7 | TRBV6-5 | CASSLGGPSYEQYF
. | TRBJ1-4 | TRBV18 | CASSPPGGVREKLFF
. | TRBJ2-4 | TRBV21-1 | CASSQRWERQSVAKNIQYF
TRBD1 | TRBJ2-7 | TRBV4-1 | CASSQVQGGYEQYF
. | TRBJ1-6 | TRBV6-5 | CASSINTGPNSPLHF
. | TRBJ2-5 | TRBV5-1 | CASSLSERQETQYF
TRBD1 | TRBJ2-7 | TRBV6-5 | CASRKGQNYEQYF
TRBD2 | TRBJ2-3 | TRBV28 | CASSFRLAGPLDTQYF
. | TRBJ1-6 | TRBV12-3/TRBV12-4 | CASSPTGTPLHF
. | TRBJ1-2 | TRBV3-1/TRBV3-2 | CASGSETKYGYTF
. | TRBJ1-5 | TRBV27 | CASSLSGRGFNQPQHF
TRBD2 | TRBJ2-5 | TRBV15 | CATSSRREGLLYQETQYF
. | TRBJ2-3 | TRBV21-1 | CASISVTDTQYF
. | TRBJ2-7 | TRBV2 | CASSSLSYEQYF